The 10 T cell receptor beta chains in this list originate from one sample, sequenced in a study of blood T cell repertoires in COVID-19 (TCRdb year 2020). Library creation used the immunoSEQ multiplex PCR assay. TCRdb provides this immuneACCESS table in a form limited to in-frame rearrangements. Some clones are lacking; in checked studies, under half of them reflect an unresolved V gene, and why the rest are absent is not known. Recorded for this sample are under 150,000 clones; about four fifths of them occurred a single time. Clones ranked in the top ten supply about 4% of the sample. The source material was peripheral blood. These receptors all stem from a woman over 75 with acute or convalescent COVID-19.

The V gene is TRBV19, the J gene TRBJ1-4; a weak D match, TRBD1 (5 bases). In germline, CDR1 is LNHDA, CDR2 SQIVND (reference sequence). The CDR3 sequence is 14 residues long. With 3 bases removed from V and 6 bases from J, the gap between germline ends came to 11 bases. CDR3: CASSMRGNYEKLFF. The CDR3 DNA follows: TGTGCCAGTAGTATGCGGGGGAATTATGAAAAACTGTTTTTT.

V gene TRBV5-4 combines with J gene TRBJ2-5, with D perhaps matching TRBD2 (6 bases). CDR1 and CDR2 from the germline V gene are SGHNT and YYREEE (reference sequence). V gave up 5 bases and J gave up 7 bases, with 12 bases separating them. The CDR3 runs 12 residues. The CDR3 sequence: CASRRRDGTQYF. DNA of the CDR3: TGTGCCAGCAGGAGGCGGGATGGGACCCAGTACTTC.

V gene TRBV10-3 combines with J gene TRBJ2-1; 8 bases match TRBD1. The CDR3 contains 14 residues. The germline V gene encodes CDR1 ENHRY and CDR2 SYGVKD. With V trimmed by 5 bases and J by 6 bases, 6 bases remained unmatched. The CDR3 is CAISPGQVPNEQFF. The CDR3 coding sequence is TGTGCCATCAGTCCGGGACAGGTCCCCAATGAGCAGTTCTTC.

The chain couples TRBV29-1 to TRBJ2-3; possibly TRBD2 for D (5 bases). The CDR3 runs to 14 residues. CDR1 and CDR2 (germline): SQVTM, ANQGSEA. The V end lost 4 bases, the J end lost 0 bases, and 11 bases lay between the germline ends. In DNA form, the CDR3 reads TGCAGCGTTGCGAGGGTCCCTAGCACAGATACGCAGTATTTT. Translating gives CSVARVPSTDTQYF.

This chain joins TRBV6-5 and TRBJ2-5; 10 bases map to TRBD1. V shed 4 bases and J 3 bases; nucleotides not matched to a gene: 2. The germline gives CDR1 MNHEY, CDR2 SVGAGI. The CDR3 has 14 residues. CDR3 nucleotides: TGTGCCAGCAGTTCAGGGACAGGGGAAGAGACCCAGTACTTC. As protein: CASSSGTGEETQYF.

The table lists this clone with a few counts. The V call is TRBV24-1, the J call TRBJ2-7; D is perhaps TRBD1 (6 bases). Trimming left V 9 bases short and J 0 bases short, with 11 bases between. Germline loops: CDR1 KGHDR, CDR2 SFDVKD. This CDR3 is 13 amino acids long. This CDR3 reads CATRGRGSYEQYF. As DNA, the CDR3 is TGTGCCACCCGTGGCAGGGGCTCCTACGAGCAGTACTTC.

The V gene is TRBV7-3, the J gene TRBJ2-3, with 7 positions matching TRBD2. Unmatched junction bases numbered 6, after V lost 5 bases and J lost 1 base. This CDR3 region has 15 residues. Germline CDR1 SGHTA, CDR2 FQGTGA. CDR3 amino acids: CASSPGLEGTDTQYF. In DNA form, the CDR3 reads TGTGCCAGCAGCCCAGGACTAGAGGGCACAGATACGCAGTATTTT. The entire variable domain, with the rest obtained from reference TRBV7-3 and TRBJ2-3, is as follows: GAGVSQTPSNKVTEKGKYVELRCDPISGHTALYWYRQSLGQGPEFLIYFQGTGAADDSGLPNDRFFAVRPEGSVSTLKIQRTERGDSAVYLCASSPGLEGTDTQYFGPGTRLTVL.

This chain joins TRBV7-3 and TRBJ2-7; TRBD2 matches 8 bases. V was pared by 5 bases and J by 1 base, with 10 bases of the junction left unmatched. The CDR3 totals 16 residues. CDR1 is SGHTA, CDR2 FQGTGA, per germline. This CDR3 is CASSPDSGSVSYEQYF. In DNA, the CDR3 is TGTGCCAGCAGCCCGGACAGCGGGAGTGTATCCTACGAGCAGTACTTC.

The rearrangement joins TRBV5-6 to TRBJ2-2, with 8 positions matching TRBD1. Germline values: CDR1 SGHDT, CDR2 YYEEEE. This CDR3 comprises 16 residues. V lost 2 bases to trimming and J lost 3 bases; unmatched junction nucleotides: 6. The CDR3 DNA follows: TGTGCCAGCAGCTTCTCGGGACAGGCTTACACCGGGGAGCTGTTTTTT. Protein sequence: CASSFSGQAYTGELFF.

The chain recombines TRBV4-3 with TRBJ1-6; D gene ambiguous. From germline, CDR1 is LGHNA and CDR2 YSLEER. The CDR3 spans 16 residues. V dropped 0 bases and J dropped 9 bases, with 15 bases sitting between them. The CDR3 DNA sequence: TGCGCCAGCAGCCAAGAATACCGCTCCCGGGGTTCACCCCTCCACTTT. Translating gives CASSQEYRSRGSPLHF.